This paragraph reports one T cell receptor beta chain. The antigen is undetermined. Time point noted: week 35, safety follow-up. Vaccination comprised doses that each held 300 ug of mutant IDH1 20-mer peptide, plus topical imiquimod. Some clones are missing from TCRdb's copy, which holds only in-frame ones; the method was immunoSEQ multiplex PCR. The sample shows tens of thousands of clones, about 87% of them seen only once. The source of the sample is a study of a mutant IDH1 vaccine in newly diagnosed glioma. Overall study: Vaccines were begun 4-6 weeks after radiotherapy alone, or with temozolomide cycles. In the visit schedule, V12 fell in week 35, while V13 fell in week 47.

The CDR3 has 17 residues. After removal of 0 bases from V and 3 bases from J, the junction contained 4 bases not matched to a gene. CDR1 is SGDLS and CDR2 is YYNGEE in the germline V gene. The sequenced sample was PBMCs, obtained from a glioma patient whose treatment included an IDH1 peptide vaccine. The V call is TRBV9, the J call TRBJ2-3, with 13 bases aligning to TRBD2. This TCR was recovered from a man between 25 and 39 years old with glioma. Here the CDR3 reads CASSVAGTSGITDTQYF. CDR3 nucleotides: TGTGCCAGCAGCGTAGCAGGGACTAGCGGGATAACAGATACGCAGTATTTT.